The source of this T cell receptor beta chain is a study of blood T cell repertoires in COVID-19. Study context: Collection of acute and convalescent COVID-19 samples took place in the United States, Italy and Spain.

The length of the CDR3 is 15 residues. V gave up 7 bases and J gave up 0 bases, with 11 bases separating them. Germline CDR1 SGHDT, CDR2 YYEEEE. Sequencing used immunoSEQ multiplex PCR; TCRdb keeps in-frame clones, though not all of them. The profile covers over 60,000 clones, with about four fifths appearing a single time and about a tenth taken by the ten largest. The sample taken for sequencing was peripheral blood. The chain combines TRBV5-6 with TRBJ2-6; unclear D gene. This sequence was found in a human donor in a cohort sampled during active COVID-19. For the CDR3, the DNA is TGTGCCAGCCGTTTCACCAGCTCTGGGGCCAACGTCCTGACTTTC. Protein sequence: CASRFTSSGANVLTF.